Shown below are 14 T cell receptor beta chains from a single sample sequenced in a study of monozygotic twins with inflammatory bowel disease. TCRdb re-called the 5' RACE reads; every CDR3 protein appears as one record, without DNA. The sample data list around 99,000 distinct CDR3 sequences. Sequenced material: blood. These TCRs come from a human donor with ulcerative colitis or Crohn's disease, or a healthy co-twin of an affected twin (not recorded which).

The V call is TRBV23-1, the J call TRBJ2-2; the D call from TCRdb, TRBD2, cannot be confirmed without DNA. TRBV23-1 is given ORF status, its function remaining uncertain. CDR3 length: 17 residues. The CDR3 here is CASSQRGVETRTGELFF.

V usage is TRBV12-3 or TRBV12-4 and J usage is TRBJ2-6; the D call from TCRdb, TRBD1, cannot be confirmed without DNA. This CDR3 has 15 amino acids. CDR3 sequence: CASSTHRAGANVLTF.

The genes are TRBV12-3 or TRBV12-4 and TRBJ1-2. This CDR3 region has 12 residues. The CDR3 sequence: CASSLQEGGYTF.

This rearrangement joins TRBV4-1 to TRBJ2-5. This CDR3 is 14 amino acids long. CDR1 and CDR2 (germline): MGHRA, YSYEKL. CDR3: CASSHDIAQETQYF.

CDR3 region: CASSQRTGPSPLHF. This sequence joins TRBV7-9 and TRBJ1-6; TCRdb returns TRBD1, unconfirmable since there is no DNA. Germline values: CDR1 SEHNR, CDR2 FQNEAQ (reference sequence). The CDR3 has 14 amino acids.

The V and J genes are TRBV27 and TRBJ2-2; TCRdb proposes TRBD2, but this gene call is untestable without DNA. The CDR3 is made up of 19 amino acids. CDR1 is MNHEY and CDR2 is SMNVEV in the germline V gene (reference sequence). Here the CDR3 reads CASSLSRGRGLLFSGELFF.

The CDR3 region is CASSQARTFYNEQFF. The chain recombines TRBV4-1 with TRBJ2-1; there is no DNA to check the TCRdb D call of TRBD1. Germline V gene lookup returns CDR1 MGHRA and CDR2 YSYEKL. The CDR3 length is 15 residues.

The chain carries TRBV5-1 and TRBJ2-2; the TCRdb D gene call, TRBD2, has no DNA to confirm it. The CDR3 loop spans 16 amino acids. The germline V gene has CDR1 SGHRS and CDR2 YFSETQ. The CDR3 sequence is CASSPRLAGGTGELFF.

V and J are TRBV7-7 and TRBJ2-5; TCRdb indicates TRBD1, and absent DNA this call remains unverified. The CDR3 covers 14 residues. From germline, CDR1 is SSHAT and CDR2 FNYEAQ (reference sequence). CDR3 protein: CASSFGGRRETQYF.

The chain uses TRBV9 and TRBJ2-5; the TRBD2 assignment by TCRdb is unverifiable without DNA. The CDR3 extends over 17 amino acids. Germline V gene sequence: CDR1 SGDLS, CDR2 YYNGEE. CDR3 protein: CASSVGTSLAPEETQYF.

V gene TRBV11-2 combines with J gene TRBJ2-7; TCRdb selects TRBD2, and the lack of DNA leaves this call unchecked. The CDR3 is 14 residues long. Germline CDR1 reads SGHAT; CDR2 reads FQNNGV. The CDR3: CASSFGTSVYEQYF. The full variable domain, completed using reference TRBV11-2 and TRBJ2-7, is EAGVAQSPRYKIIEKRQSVAFWCNPISGHATLYWYQQILGQGPKLLIQFQNNGVVDDSQLPKDRFSAERLKGVDSTLKIQPAKLEDSAVYLCASSFGTSVYEQYFGPGTRLTVT.

The chain uses TRBV9 and TRBJ1-6; checking the TCRdb D call of TRBD1 is not possible without DNA. Germline lookup yields CDR1 SGDLS and CDR2 YYNGEE. The CDR3 length is 17 residues. The CDR3 sequence is CASSSSGTGVGYSPLHF.

The chain recombines TRBV6-2 or TRBV6-3 with TRBJ2-1. The CDR3 runs to 14 residues. Germline CDR1 is MNHEY and CDR2 is SVGEGT. CDR3 amino acids: CASSSLASYNQQFF.

The chain joins TRBV5-1 to TRBJ2-2; with no DNA, the TCRdb D assignment of TRBD2 cannot be verified. Germline CDR1 is SGHRS and CDR2 is YFSETQ. The CDR3 extends over 17 amino acids. CDR3 protein: CASSLALAGVPTGELFF.